Sequencing of this T cell receptor (beta chain) was carried out in a study of T cell repertoires in ileal Crohn's disease. Study-wide findings and caveats: Sorted CD8 T cells held more high-frequency clones than CD4. Endoscopic recurrence occurred in every patient whose clonality exceeded 26.8%.

Produced via immunoSEQ multiplex PCR; TCRdb's table is partial and in-frame only. The table includes over 11,000 clones, about 82% detected once. The CDR3 extends over 15 amino acids. Unmatched junction bases numbered 9, after V lost 2 bases and J lost 7 bases. The germline V gene encodes CDR1 KGHSH and CDR2 LQKENI. A remark on this clone: Antigen specificity is unknown.

The sequence was obtained from an adult with Crohn's disease. Sequenced input: ileal tissue. The chain recombines TRBV18 with TRBJ1-2, with 8 bases identical to TRBD1. The CDR3 spells CASSPNGDRTSGYTF. CDR3 sequence (DNA): TGTGCCAGCTCACCAAACGGGGACAGGACCTCTGGCTACACCTTC.